These 11 T cell receptor beta chains originate from one sample sequenced in a study of glioma-infiltrating T cells. Amplification of TCR alpha and beta CDR3 regions from RNA used iRepertoire nested multiplex PCR. TCRdb processed the multiplex PCR reads anew with MiXCR; each CDR3 protein has one entry. The table records 300,000 to 450,000 distinct CDR3 sequences, roughly two fifths of them present only once. Material for sequencing was glioma tissue, nonneoplastic brain tissue, or PBMCs (not recorded which). All receptors derive from a human donor with low-grade glioma or glioblastoma, undergoing nonglioma brain surgery, or in good health (not recorded which).

Details on this clonotype: A clone one base away is much larger, so this may be a read error. The chain recombines TRBV6-2 or TRBV6-3 with TRBJ2-1, with D perhaps matching TRBD2 (5 bases). V dropped 0 bases and J dropped 13 bases, with 16 bases sitting between them. Germline CDR1 and CDR2: MNHEY and SVGEGT. The CDR3 has 14 residues. This CDR3 reads CASSYSLAQETQFF. As DNA, the CDR3 is TGTGCCAGCAGTTACTCGCTAGCTCAAGAGACCCAGTTCTTC.

The table lists this clonotype with a count of one. One junction end disagrees with the germline gene, perhaps due to a read error. The J gene is TRBJ2-3, the V gene TRBV7-3, with 9 nucleotides matching TRBD1. The CDR3 extends over 16 amino acids. Germline loops: CDR1 SGHTA, CDR2 FQGTGA. For the CDR3, the DNA is TGTGCCAGCAGCCCACGGACAGGGGCTAGCAGAGATACGCAGTATTTT. It translates to CASSPRTGASRDTQYF.

The rearrangement uses TRBV24-1 and TRBJ2-2; 16 positions agree with TRBD2. V was clipped by 3 bases and J by 5 bases; unmatched bases: 17. This CDR3 spans 22 amino acids. Per the germline V gene, CDR1 is KGHDR and CDR2 is SFDVKD. The CDR3: CATSDKPLGTSGRALRTGELFF. DNA for the CDR3: TGTGCCACCAGTGATAAACCCCTCGGGACTAGCGGGAGGGCCCTCCGGACCGGGGAGCTGTTTTTT.

Regarding this clonotype: A read error may account for a junction end that differs from germline. This sequence joins TRBV27 and TRBJ1-6; D is possibly TRBD1 (5 bases). Germline V gives CDR1 MNHEY, CDR2 SMNVEV (reference sequence). The CDR3 contains 12 residues. The CDR3 DNA follows: TGTGCCGGCAGCAGGGCAGCGGCACCCCTCCACTTT. This codes for CAGSRAAAPLHF.

The chain is built from TRBV20-1 and TRBJ2-7; 7 nucleotides align to TRBD2. Germline-derived CDR1 and CDR2 are DFQATT and SNEGSKA (reference sequence). The V and J ends lost 5 bases and 0 bases, in that order; junction bases with no gene match: 13. The CDR3 sequence is 16 residues long. The CDR3 region is CSAGPLGGGPSYEQYF. The CDR3 coding sequence is TGCAGTGCTGGACCTCTCGGCGGGGGTCCCTCCTACGAGCAGTACTTC.

Many counts were recorded for this clonotype. This chain joins TRBV6-2 or TRBV6-3 and TRBJ2-5; D is uncertain. The CDR3 sequence is 13 residues long. Germline CDR1 MNHEY, CDR2 SVGEGT. CDR3 sequence reads: CAAARTAQETQYF. The CDR3 DNA reads as TGTGCGGCAGCAAGGACGGCACAAGAGACCCAGTACTTC.

This clonotype has a count of ten or more. This chain links TRBV28 with TRBJ1-3; 8 bases match TRBD1. The V gene end was trimmed by 1 base and the J gene end by 0 bases; junction bases not matched to a gene: 11. Germline V CDR1 and CDR2: MDHEN, SYDVKM. The CDR3 is made up of 19 amino acids. The CDR3 loop is CASSLYGGQGDFSGNTIYF. The CDR3, as DNA: TGTGCCAGCAGTTTATACGGAGGACAGGGAGATTTCTCTGGAAACACCATATATTTT.

This clonotype was recorded a few times. The V gene is TRBV18, the J gene TRBJ2-1, with a possible D match to TRBD2 (6 bases). CDR1 and CDR2 (germline): KGHSH, LQKENI. V lost 1 base and J lost 0, with 13 bases in between. This CDR3 region has 17 residues. CDR3 residues: CASSPRSLRGSYNEQFF. Written as DNA, the CDR3 is TGTGCCAGCTCACCACGGTCTTTGCGGGGCTCCTACAATGAGCAGTTCTTC.

This clonotype was seen a handful of times. The V and J genes are TRBV4-2 and TRBJ2-3, with 11 nucleotides matching TRBD2. The J segment lost 0 bases and the V segment lost 3 bases, leaving 5 bases of the junction unmatched. CDR3 length equals 17 residues. The germline CDR1 and CDR2 sequences are LGHNA and YNFKEQ. The CDR3 DNA follows: TGTGCCAGCAGCCACTTGGGACTAGCGGAAAGCACAGATACGCAGTATTTT. This codes for CASSHLGLAESTDTQYF.

This clonotype was counted ten times or more. The V call is TRBV2, the J call TRBJ2-1; tentatively, D is TRBD1 (6 bases). V was pared by 6 bases and J by 0 bases, with 12 bases between. Germline lookup yields CDR1 SNHLY and CDR2 FYNNEI. The CDR3 covers 15 residues. The CDR3 nucleotides are TGTGCCAGCAGAAAAGGACAGTTCTCCTACAATGAGCAGTTCTTC. Its protein is CASRKGQFSYNEQFF.

This clonotype was counted a single time. Sequence at one end of the junction differs from germline and may be a read error. The chain links TRBV14 to TRBJ1-1; 7 bases fit TRBD1. The CDR3 has 14 amino acids. From germline, CDR1 is SGHDN and CDR2 FVKESK. CDR3 protein: CVSSLGTENTEAFF. The CDR3 region has the DNA TGTGTCAGCAGCCTCGGGACAGAAAACACTGAAGCTTTCTTT.